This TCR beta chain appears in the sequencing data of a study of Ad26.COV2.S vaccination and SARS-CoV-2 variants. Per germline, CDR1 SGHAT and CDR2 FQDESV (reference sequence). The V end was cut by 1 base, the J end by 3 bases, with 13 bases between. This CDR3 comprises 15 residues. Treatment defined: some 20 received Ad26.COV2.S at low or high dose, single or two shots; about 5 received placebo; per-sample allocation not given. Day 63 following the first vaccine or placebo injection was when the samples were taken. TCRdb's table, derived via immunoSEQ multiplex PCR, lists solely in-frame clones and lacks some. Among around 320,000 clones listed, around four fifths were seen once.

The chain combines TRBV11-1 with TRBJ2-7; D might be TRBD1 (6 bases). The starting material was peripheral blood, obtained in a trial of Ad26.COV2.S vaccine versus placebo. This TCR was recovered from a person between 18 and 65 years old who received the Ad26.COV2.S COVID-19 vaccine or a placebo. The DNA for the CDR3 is TGTGCCAGCAGCTTAGTTGGCGGCAGGGGCTACGAGCAGTACTTC. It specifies CASSLVGGRGYEQYF. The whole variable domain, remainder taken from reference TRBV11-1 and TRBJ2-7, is EAEVAQSPRYKITEKSQAVAFWCDPISGHATLYWYRQILGQGPELLVQFQDESVVDDSQLPKDRFSAERLKGVDSTLKIQPAELGDSAMYLCASSLVGGRGYEQYFGPGTRLTVT.